This T cell receptor beta chain derives from a study of Graves' ophthalmopathy and Graves' hyperthyroidism. Whole-study findings and limits: Separation of ophthalmopathy from stable hyperthyroidism was achieved by a 13-signature model, at about 90% sensitivity and roughly 77% specificity.

RNA transcripts yielded amplified TCR beta CDR3 regions. The workflow started with a first-round RT-PCR run with HTBI primers and then moved on to a second-round multiplex PCR. One entry per CDR3 protein, called by TCRdb with MiXCR from the multiplex PCR reads. The data show about 740,000 distinct CDR3 sequences, with around 40% seen just once and 44% held by the top ten. This clonotype was observed a few times. Its antigen is unknown. Germline and junction disagree at one end, which may indicate a read error. If patients had other autoimmune diseases, uncontrolled infections, pregnancy or lactation, they were excluded. The CDR3 is 14 amino acids. Germline assignment: CDR1 ENHRY and CDR2 SYGVKD.

This TCR was recovered from an adult man with Graves' ophthalmopathy. Sequencing input: peripheral blood. V gene TRBV10-3 combines with J gene TRBJ1-1, with D possibly being TRBD1 (6 bases). This CDR3 reads CASSQVGRGTEAFF. In DNA, the CDR3 is TGTGCCAGCAGTCAGGTGGGCAGGGGCACTGAAGCTTTCTTT.